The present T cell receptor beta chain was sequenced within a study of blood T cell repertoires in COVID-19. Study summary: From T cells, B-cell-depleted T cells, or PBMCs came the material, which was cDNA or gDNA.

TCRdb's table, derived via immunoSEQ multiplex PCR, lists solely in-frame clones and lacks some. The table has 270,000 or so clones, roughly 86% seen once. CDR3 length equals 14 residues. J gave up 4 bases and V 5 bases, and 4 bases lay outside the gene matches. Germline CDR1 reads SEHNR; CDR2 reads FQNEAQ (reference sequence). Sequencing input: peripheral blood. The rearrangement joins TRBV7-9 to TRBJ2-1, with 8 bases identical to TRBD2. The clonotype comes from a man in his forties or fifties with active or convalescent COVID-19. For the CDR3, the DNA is TGTGCCAGCAGCCAGACTAGCGCTTACAATGAGCAGTTCTTC. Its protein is CASSQTSAYNEQFF. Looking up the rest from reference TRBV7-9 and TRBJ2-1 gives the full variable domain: DTGVSQNPRHKITKRGQNVTFRCDPISEHNRLYWYRQTLGQGPEFLTYFQNEAQLEKSRLLSDRFSAERPKGSFSTLEIQRTEQGDSAMYLCASSQTSAYNEQFFGPGTRLTVL.